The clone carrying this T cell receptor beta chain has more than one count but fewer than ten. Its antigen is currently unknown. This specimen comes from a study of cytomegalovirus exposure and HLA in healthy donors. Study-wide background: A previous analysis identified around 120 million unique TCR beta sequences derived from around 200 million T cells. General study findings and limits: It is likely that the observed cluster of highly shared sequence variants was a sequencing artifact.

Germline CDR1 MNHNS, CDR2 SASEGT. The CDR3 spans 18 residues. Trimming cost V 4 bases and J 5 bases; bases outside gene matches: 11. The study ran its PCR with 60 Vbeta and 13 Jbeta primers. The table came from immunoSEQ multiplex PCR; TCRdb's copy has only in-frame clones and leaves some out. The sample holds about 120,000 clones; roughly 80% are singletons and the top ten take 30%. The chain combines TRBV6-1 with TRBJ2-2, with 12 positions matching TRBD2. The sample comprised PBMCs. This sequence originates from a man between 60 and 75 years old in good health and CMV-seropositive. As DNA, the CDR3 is TGTGCCAGCAGTGGGGGACTAGCGGGTTGGGGAAGAACCGGGGAGCTGTTTTTT. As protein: CASSGGLAGWGRTGELFF.